This T cell receptor beta chain is drawn from a study of a mutant IDH1 vaccine in newly diagnosed glioma. Study at large: Onset of vaccination occurred 4-6 weeks following radiotherapy alone, or with temozolomide cycles.

The germline CDR1 and CDR2 sequences are SGHTA and FQGNSA. The V and J ends lost 3 bases and 4 bases respectively, with 16 bases between them. The CDR3 spans 16 residues. TCRdb keeps only in-frame clones here, not all; method: immunoSEQ multiplex PCR. The profile covers under 40,000 clones, with around 77% appearing a single time and approximately 2.9% taken by the ten largest. Points on this clone: Antigen unknown.

Time point reported: week 35, safety follow-up. Every vaccine dose comprised 300 ug of mutant IDH1 20-mer peptide plus topical imiquimod. The clonotype comes from a man in his forties with glioma. Some clones in this sample may be carry-over from other donors' samples. Sequencing used PBMCs, obtained from a glioma patient whose treatment included an IDH1 peptide vaccine. The J gene is TRBJ1-5, the V gene TRBV7-2, with no clear D. The CDR3 loop is CASSFDKPRKNQPQHF. Here the CDR3 DNA reads TGTGCCAGCAGCTTCGACAAGCCTAGAAAAAATCAGCCCCAGCATTTT.